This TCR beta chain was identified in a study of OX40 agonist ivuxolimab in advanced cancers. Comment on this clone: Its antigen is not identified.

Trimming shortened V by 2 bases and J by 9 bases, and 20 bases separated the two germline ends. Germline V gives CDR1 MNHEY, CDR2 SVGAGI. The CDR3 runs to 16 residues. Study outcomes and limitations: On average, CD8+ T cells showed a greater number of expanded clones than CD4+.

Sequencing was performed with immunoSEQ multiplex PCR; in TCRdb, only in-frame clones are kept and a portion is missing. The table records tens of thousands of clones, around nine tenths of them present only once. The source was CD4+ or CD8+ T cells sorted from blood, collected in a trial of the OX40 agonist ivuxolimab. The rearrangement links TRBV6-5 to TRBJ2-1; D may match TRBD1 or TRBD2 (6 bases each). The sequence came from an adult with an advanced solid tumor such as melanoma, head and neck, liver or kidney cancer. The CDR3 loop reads CASSYGLVGGLSEQFF. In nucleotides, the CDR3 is TGTGCCAGCAGTTACGGTCTCGTGGGGGGCCTCTCTGAGCAGTTCTTC.